This TCR beta chain was sequenced in a study of beta chain features in type 1 diabetes. Background on the study: In age, gender and cell yields, patients were similar to healthy donors.

The entirety of the isolated RNA underwent reverse transcription, so expressed TCRB transcripts were sequenced. For naive, central memory and regulatory T cell samples, reads averaged roughly 3.7 million. Data came from immunoSEQ multiplex PCR; TCRdb stores just in-frame clones and leaves some out. The sample contains over 40,000 clones, 60% to 75% of which appear only once. Germline V gene sequence: CDR1 LGHNA, CDR2 YNFKEQ. This CDR3 comprises 16 residues. With 1 base clipped from V and 5 bases from J, the junction kept 8 bases outside the gene matches. In the case of this clone: What it binds is not known.

Cells sorted by CD45RO/CCR7/CD25/CD127/CD95/CD27 comprised CD4+ naive, central memory, regulatory and stem cell-like memory cells. General study results and limits: Patients' naive, central memory and Treg TCRB repertoires seemed closer to one another than those of healthy donors. Significant though moderate, a shortening of TCRB CDR3s appeared in all four CD4+ subsets of Type 1 diabetes patients.

This TCR was sampled from a man aged 30 to 45 with type 1 diabetes. Some clones in this sample may be carry-over from other donors' samples. The gene calls are TRBV4-2 and TRBJ1-1, with 9 bases that match TRBD1. The specimen sequenced was Tregs from blood. CDR3 amino acids: CASSQGRTGESTEAFF. The CDR3 region has the DNA TGTGCCAGCAGCCAAGGGAGGACAGGGGAGAGTACTGAAGCTTTCTTT.